This TCR beta chain was profiled in a study of T-cell memory formation after mild COVID-19. Study findings and constraints: Pre-infection memory contained some responding clones, which suggested that cross-reactive memory had joined. Clones that got smaller from day 15 to 85 had even CD4/CD8, while clones growing later tipped toward CD4+.

5'RACE with constant-segment primers yielded barcoded, UMI-tagged TCR alpha and TCR beta cDNA libraries. TCRdb re-derived calls from the 5' RACE reads in MiXCR, one entry per CDR3 protein. The sample records roughly 130,000 distinct CDR3 sequences, about 18% being singletons. The CDR3 length is 13 residues. Germline assignment: CDR1 LNHNV and CDR2 YYDKDF (reference sequence). Trimming shortened V by 0 bases and J by 5 bases, and 6 bases separated the two germline ends. In this sample, this clonotype turned up many times. Its antigen is unknown. This sequence joins TRBV15 and TRBJ2-3; D is unclear. Sequencing was carried out using PBMCs or a T cell subset sorted from them (not recorded which). This sequence originates from a young man who had mild COVID-19 (a few samples of this study predate the infection). Cell type and time point are not known. CDR3 protein: CATSRDRVDTQYF. In nucleotides, the CDR3 is TGTGCCACCAGCAGAGATAGGGTAGATACGCAGTATTTT.